The 3 T cell receptor beta chains reported below all come from one sample, sequenced in a study of blood T cell repertoires in COVID-19. The repertoire was sequenced with immunoSEQ multiplex PCR; TCRdb's copy has only in-frame clones and lacks some. Here the sample spans more than 90,000 clones, 77% being singletons. Sequencing input: peripheral blood. Receptors were obtained from a woman older than 75 with acute or convalescent COVID-19.

V is TRBV24-1 and J is TRBJ2-1; TRBD2 agrees at 8 bases. The CDR3 is 11 amino acids. Losses at the gene ends were 5 bases for V and 11 bases for J; bases not matched to a gene: 1. Germline V CDR1 and CDR2: KGHDR, SFDVKD. CDR3 sequence reads: CATSAGGQQFF. CDR3 bases: TGTGCCACCAGTGCGGGGGGGCAGCAGTTCTTC.

This clone showed up just once. The chain carries TRBV10-3 and TRBJ2-3; weak D call: TRBD2 (6 bases). The CDR3 has 15 residues. Between the trimmed V and J ends, which lost 4 bases and 0 bases, there was a span of 11 bases. Germline V lookup: CDR1 ENHRY, CDR2 SYGVKD. Here the CDR3 DNA reads TGTGCCATCAGTGCACGGGAGATGAGCACAGATACGCAGTATTTT. Its translation: CAISAREMSTDTQYF.

The chain joins TRBV19 to TRBJ2-3; tentative D call: TRBD2 (5 bases). The ends were cut back, 3 bases at V and 2 bases at J, with 9 bases in the middle. Germline loops: CDR1 LNHDA, CDR2 SQIVND (reference sequence). The CDR3 contains 14 residues. CDR3 loop: CASSIRGFTDTQYF. The DNA for the CDR3 is TGTGCCAGTAGTATTCGCGGGTTCACAGATACGCAGTATTTT.